Sequencing of this TCR beta chain was carried out in a study of beta chain features in type 1 diabetes. Study outcomes and limitations: TCRB rearrangement may or may not be influenced by HLA type; here this remained unresolved.

Since all of the isolated RNA was reverse transcribed, expressed TCRB transcripts were what got sequenced. Assay: immunoSEQ multiplex PCR; the TCRdb copy retains only in-frame clones and omits some. Among fewer than 650,000 clones listed, roughly a sixth were seen once. This CDR3 has 15 residues. CDR1 LGHNA and CDR2 YSLEER come from the germline V gene. The V gene end was trimmed by 2 bases and the J gene end by 12 bases; junction bases not matched to a gene: 10. This clone was seen more than once but under ten times. What it binds is unknown. Sequencing was done on a sample of naive CD4+ T cells from blood. The source is a man in his late teens or twenties in good health. This chain uses TRBV4-3 with TRBJ2-2; 9 nucleotides align to TRBD1. CDR3 sequence reads: CASSQLGTGLRKLFF. The CDR3 DNA follows: TGCGCCAGCAGCCAATTAGGGACAGGGCTTCGAAAGCTGTTTTTT.